This note documents a single T cell receptor beta chain sequence. The antigen is undetermined. The primer mix had 60 Vbeta and 13 Jbeta primers. The data were produced by immunoSEQ multiplex PCR, yet TCRdb's version contains in-frame clones alone and is incomplete. This table holds around 100,000 clones, 76% found once. This entry is derived from a study of cytomegalovirus exposure and HLA in healthy donors. Study at large: HLA-typed donors contributed some 87 million unique TCRs, which were held in an early data release.

The study, taken as a whole, reports: A link between a missense DCLRE1C variant and TCR beta V- and J-gene trimming emerged from a later analysis. Analyses of presence/absence relied on an assumption of roughly uniform sequencing depth across donors.

V was cut by 0 bases and J by 5 bases, with 10 bases left in between. The CDR3 is 15 amino acids. CDR1 is MNHNS, CDR2 SASEGT, per germline. This chain connects TRBV6-1 to TRBJ2-2; D is perhaps TRBD2 (5 bases). The source material was PBMCs. This TCR derives from a woman younger than 35 in good health and CMV-seropositive. CDR3 residues: CASSEAPGVTGELFF. In DNA, the CDR3 is TGTGCCAGCAGTGAAGCGCCCGGGGTGACCGGGGAGCTGTTTTTT.